These T cell receptor beta chains were read from a single sample in a study of cytomegalovirus exposure and HLA in healthy donors. This table comes from immunoSEQ multiplex PCR, and its TCRdb copy is limited to in-frame clones, with some not included. The sample gives 100,000 or so clones, 65% to 90% of which show up once; 6% to 8% is in the top ten. Input material: PBMCs. Every receptor here comes from a man aged 25-45 years in good health and CMV-seropositive. CDR3s include the opening cysteine and the closing phenylalanine or tryptophan. Some rows mark clone size as missing; the rest say once, few, many or name a class of expanded clone.

cdr3_aa,j_call,v_call,clone_size
CASSEGASFGEKLFF,TRBJ1-4,TRBV6-1,NA
CASSGAGGLGETQYF,TRBJ2-5,TRBV2,NA
CAWSVGVWGGELFF,TRBJ2-2,TRBV30,once
CASSPTGGGNAAEAFF,TRBJ1-1,TRBV7-2,few
CASSLEGTGATEAFF,TRBJ1-1,TRBV5-1,NA
CASSLDRVGGADTQYF,TRBJ2-3,TRBV27,NA
CASSLGSAGETPFSTDTQYF,TRBJ2-3,TRBV28,NA
CAWSAARGVLTF,TRBJ2-6,TRBV30,NA
CASSGYSGGADYEQYF,TRBJ2-7,TRBV6-1,NA
CASSYGLTDTQYF,TRBJ2-3,TRBV5-1,NA
CASSQDVRDSYNEQFF,TRBJ2-1,TRBV4-1,NA
CASSGADTQYF,TRBJ2-3,TRBV10-1,NA
CASSLKLAGQETQYF,TRBJ2-5,TRBV5-1,NA
CAWGLGGPSNSPLHF,TRBJ1-6,TRBV30,NA
CASSLQGSTYEQYF,NA,TRBV6-1,NA
CASSRGTGGRTDTQYF,TRBJ2-3,TRBV11-3,NA
CAWDGQWDSPLHF,TRBJ1-6,TRBV30,NA
CASSQDKERGGIETQYF,TRBJ2-5,TRBV4-1,NA
CASTRPGDYTEAFF,TRBJ1-1,TRBV2,NA
CASSSQGDTEAFF,TRBJ1-1,TRBV7-2,NA
CASSPAGGRYAYQPQHF,TRBJ1-5,TRBV7-8,NA
CASSITSGGAPYNEQFF,TRBJ2-1,TRBV9,NA
CASSRDRTSPLHF,TRBJ1-6,TRBV6-6,NA
CASSLQGYTEAFF,TRBJ1-1,TRBV19,NA
CASSVWASGNTIYF,TRBJ1-3,TRBV6-1,NA
CASSQDRDEQFF,TRBJ2-1,TRBV4-2,NA
CASSYNRVTYNEQFF,TRBJ2-1,TRBV6-5,NA
CASSELGGAQNTEAFF,TRBJ1-1,TRBV2,NA
CASSESGAGSLYF,TRBJ2-7,TRBV10-2,NA
CASSSTDRAYEQYF,TRBJ2-7,TRBV5-4,NA
CASITGRTSNYGYTF,TRBJ1-2,TRBV7-2,NA
CASSPPGGGGAPMNYNEQFF,TRBJ2-1,TRBV7-6,few
CASSELTGNGYTF,TRBJ1-2,TRBV25-1,NA
CASSERGGTDTQYF,TRBJ2-3,TRBV2,NA
CASSLSRGPLNEQFF,TRBJ2-1,TRBV27,NA
CASSESAGGVYEQYF,TRBJ2-7,TRBV10-2,few
CASSGDGYTF,TRBJ1-2,TRBV19,NA
CASSSWGDSAYEQYF,TRBJ2-7,TRBV5-6,NA
CASTSRFGNTEAFF,TRBJ1-1,TRBV6-7,few
CASSGLAIDTQYF,TRBJ2-3,TRBV6-5,NA
CASSLNSLAEDTQYF,TRBJ2-3,TRBV7-2,NA
CASSQSHRVCQPQHF,TRBJ1-5,TRBV23-1,NA
CASREQGTSNQPQHF,TRBJ1-5,TRBV2,once
CASSQGQSSGNTIYF,TRBJ1-3,TRBV4-2,NA
CASSTRQASDPGYTF,TRBJ1-2,TRBV19,NA
CASSPGQGTYGYTF,TRBJ1-2,TRBV5-1,NA
CASSQGEQGSEQYF,TRBJ2-7,TRBV5-1,NA
CASSVAGETDTQYF,TRBJ2-3,TRBV9,NA
CASSQRQLVYEQYF,TRBJ2-7,TRBV4-1,NA
CASSGRQLSSYNEQFF,TRBJ2-1,TRBV6-1,few
CASSFPASGGAIWNEQFF,TRBJ2-1,TRBV28,NA
CASSSPRGRGTEAFF,TRBJ1-1,TRBV11-2,NA
CASSQDRGTTNTEAFF,TRBJ1-1,TRBV9,NA
CASSEMRTEAFF,TRBJ1-1,TRBV2,NA